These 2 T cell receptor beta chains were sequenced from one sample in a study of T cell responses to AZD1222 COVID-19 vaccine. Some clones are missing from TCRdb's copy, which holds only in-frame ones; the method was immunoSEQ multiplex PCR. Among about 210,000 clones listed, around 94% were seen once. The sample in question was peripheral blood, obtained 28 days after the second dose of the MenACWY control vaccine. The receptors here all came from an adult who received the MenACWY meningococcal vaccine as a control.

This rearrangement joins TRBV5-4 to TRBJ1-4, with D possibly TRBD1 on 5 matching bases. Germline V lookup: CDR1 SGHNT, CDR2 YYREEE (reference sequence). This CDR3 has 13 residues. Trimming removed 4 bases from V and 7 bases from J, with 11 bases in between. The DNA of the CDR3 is TGTGCCAGCAGCCGTCGGGGGAGTGAAAAACTGTTTTTT. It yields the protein CASSRRGSEKLFF.

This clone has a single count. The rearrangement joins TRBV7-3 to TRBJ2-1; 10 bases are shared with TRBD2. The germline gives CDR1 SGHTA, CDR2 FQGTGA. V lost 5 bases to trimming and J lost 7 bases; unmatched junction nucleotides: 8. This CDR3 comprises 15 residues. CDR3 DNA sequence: TGTGCCAGCAGCCTATCTAGCGGGGGTGGAAATGAGCAGTTCTTC. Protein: CASSLSSGGGNEQFF.